This entry describes one T cell receptor beta chain. Patients in Seattle were enrolled during active infection, then followed longitudinally. These data originate in a study of blood T cell repertoires in COVID-19. Study-level information: COVID-19 samples, acute and convalescent, were from the United States, Italy and Spain. T cells, B-cell-depleted T cells, or PBMCs supplied cDNA or gDNA.

Trimming took off 8 bases at V and 6 bases at J, with 23 bases between the two ends. CDR1 MDHEN and CDR2 SYDVKM come from the germline V gene. The CDR3 totals 16 residues. In the study's own analysis: Nucleated cell number was recorded as an estimate derived from reference gene primer amplification. Data came from immunoSEQ multiplex PCR; TCRdb stores just in-frame clones and leaves some out. That table gives V, J and clone size, and the DNA gave D and trimming. The sample has fewer than 300,000 clones; about 80% are singletons. The TCR was taken from a person between 65 and 79 years old with COVID-19, enrolled during active disease. The specimen sequenced was peripheral blood. This chain links TRBV28 with TRBJ1-5; D might be TRBD1 (5 bases). CDR3 loop: CASGASGPQGVQPQHF. In nucleotides, the CDR3 is TGTGCCAGCGGGGCTTCGGGCCCCCAGGGTGTTCAGCCCCAGCATTTT. Using reference TRBV28 and TRBJ1-5 for the parts outside the CDR3, the full variable domain is DVKVTQSSRYLVKRTGEKVFLECVQDMDHENMFWYRQDPGLGLRLIYFSYDVKMKEKGDIPEGYSVSREKKERFSLILESASTNQTSMYLCASGASGPQGVQPQHFGDGTRLSIL.